The clone carrying this TCR beta chain has only a few counts. Its antigen is not identified. The data originate from a study of vaccination and CD4 T cells after COVID-19. The study sequenced cultured CD4+ T cell DNA using the Oncomine TCR Beta short-read assay. Genomic DNA was taken out of cultured CD4+ T cells by extraction. TCRdb reprocessed the PCR reads with MiXCR, giving one entry per CDR3 protein. The table includes roughly 9,700 distinct CDR3 sequences, approximately 64% detected once. Germline-derived CDR1 and CDR2 are LNHDA and SQIVND (reference sequence). The CDR3 is made up of 11 amino acids. Trimming took off 8 bases at V and 5 bases at J, with 9 bases between the two ends. Treatment noted: roughly 11-day PBMC culture with coronavirus spike peptide pools or control peptides (ViraFEST assay).

The gene calls are TRBV19 and TRBJ1-1, with TRBD1 as a possible D gene (5 bases). Sequencing input: CD4+ T cells from blood, cultured in vitro. This clonotype originated in a human donor who had recovered from COVID-19. DNA of the CDR3: TGTGCCAGTGGGGGTCAAACTGAAGCTTTCTTT. Protein sequence: CASGGQTEAFF. The full variable domain, its missing parts supplied by reference TRBV19 and TRBJ1-1, is DGGITQSPKYLFRKEGQNVTLSCEQNLNHDAMYWYRQDPGQGLRLIYYSQIVNDFQKGDIAEGYSVSREKKESFPLTVTSAQKNPTAFYLCASGGQTEAFFGQGTRLTVV.